This T cell receptor (beta chain) derives from a study of molecular identifiers for immune sequencing clone quantification. The sample holds a few counts of this clonotype. TCRdb ran MiXCR on the PCR reads and lists one entry per CDR3 protein. The sample consists of approximately 500,000 distinct CDR3 sequences, roughly 26% of them appearing once. This CDR3 has 16 residues. Germline CDR1 reads SQVTM; CDR2 reads ANQGSEA. Trimming took off 0 bases at V and 0 bases at J, with 15 bases between the two ends. Sequences were obtained from naive CD8+ T cells from blood, with Jurkat cell RNA spiked in. Documented subset: FACS-sorted CD8+CD4-CCR7+CD45RA+ naive T cells. The V gene is TRBV29-1, the J gene TRBJ2-7, with D perhaps TRBD1 (6 bases). The clonotype was recovered from a human donor in good health. Some libraries in this study had Jurkat cell RNA spiked in. The CDR3 protein is CSVEDRVNRASYEQYF. Here the CDR3 DNA reads TGCAGCGTTGAAGATCGCGTTAACAGGGCCTCCTACGAGCAGTACTTC.